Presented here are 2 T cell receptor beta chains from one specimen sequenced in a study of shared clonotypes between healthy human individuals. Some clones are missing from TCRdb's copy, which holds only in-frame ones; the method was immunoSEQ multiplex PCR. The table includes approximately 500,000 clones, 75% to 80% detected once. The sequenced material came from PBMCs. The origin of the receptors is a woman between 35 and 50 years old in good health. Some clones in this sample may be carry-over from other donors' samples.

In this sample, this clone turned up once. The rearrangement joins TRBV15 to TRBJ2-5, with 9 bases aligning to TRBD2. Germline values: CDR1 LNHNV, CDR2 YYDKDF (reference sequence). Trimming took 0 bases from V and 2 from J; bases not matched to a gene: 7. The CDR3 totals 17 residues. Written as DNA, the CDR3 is TGTGCCACCAGCAGAGATCGGGGTAGCGGGAGTCAAGAGACCCAGTACTTC. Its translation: CATSRDRGSGSQETQYF.

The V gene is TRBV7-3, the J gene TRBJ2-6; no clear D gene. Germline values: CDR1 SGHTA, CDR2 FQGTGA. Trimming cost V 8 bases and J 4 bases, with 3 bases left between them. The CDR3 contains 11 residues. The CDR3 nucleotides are TGTGCCAGCTCCGGGGCCAACGTCCTGACTTTC. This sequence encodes CASSGANVLTF.